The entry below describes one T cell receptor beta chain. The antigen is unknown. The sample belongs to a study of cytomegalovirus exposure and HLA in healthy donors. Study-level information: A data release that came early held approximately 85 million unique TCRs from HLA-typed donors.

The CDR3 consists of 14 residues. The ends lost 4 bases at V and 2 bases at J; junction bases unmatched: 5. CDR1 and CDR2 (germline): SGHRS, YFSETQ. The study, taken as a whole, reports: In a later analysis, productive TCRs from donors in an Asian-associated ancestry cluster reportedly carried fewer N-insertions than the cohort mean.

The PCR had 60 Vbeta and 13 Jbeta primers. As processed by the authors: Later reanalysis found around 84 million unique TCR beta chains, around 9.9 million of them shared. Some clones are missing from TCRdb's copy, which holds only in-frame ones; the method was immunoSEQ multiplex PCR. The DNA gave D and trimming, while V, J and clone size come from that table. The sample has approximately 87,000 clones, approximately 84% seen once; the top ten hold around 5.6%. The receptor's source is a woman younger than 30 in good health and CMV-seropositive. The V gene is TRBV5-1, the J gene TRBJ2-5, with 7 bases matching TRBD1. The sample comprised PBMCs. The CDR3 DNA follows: TGCGCCAGCAGCGCTAGGGACAGTCAAGAGACCCAGTACTTC. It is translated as CASSARDSQETQYF. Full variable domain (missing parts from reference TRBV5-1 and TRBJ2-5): KAGVTQTPRYLIKTRGQQVTLSCSPISGHRSVSWYQQTPGQGLQFLFEYFSETQRNKGNFPGRFSGRQFSNSRSEMNVSTLELGDSALYLCASSARDSQETQYFGPGTRLLVL.